This T cell receptor (beta chain) originates from a study of response to subunit inactivated influenza vaccine. Overall study findings and caveats: The study's authors posited that every seasonal influenza vaccination enlists few new T cells.

TCRdb recomputed calls from the RT-PCR reads with MiXCR, one row per CDR3 protein. This table holds about 610,000 distinct CDR3 sequences, roughly 15% found once. Comment on this clonotype: Its specificity is not known.

The material sequenced was PBMCs from blood, taken roughly 12 days after vaccination. The source is a man aged 50 to 59 who received an inactivated influenza vaccine.

This chain's CDR3 is CASSGSGTGAQETQYF. The CDR3 DNA reads TGCGCCAGCAGCGGGTCCGGGACAGGGGCCCAAGAGACCCAGTACTTC. The chain recombines TRBV5-1 with TRBJ2-5; 10 bases align to TRBD1. Germline assignment: CDR1 SGHRS and CDR2 YFSETQ. The J segment lost 1 base and the V segment lost 4 bases, leaving 7 bases of the junction unmatched. The CDR3 runs to 16 residues.